Here is one T cell receptor (beta chain) with its context. Its antigen is unidentified. The same CDR3 also results from other DNA sequences found in this sample. These data belong to a study of beta chain features in type 1 diabetes. Study-level points and caveats: Diminished insertions and augmented deletions at VDJ junctions characterized type 1 diabetes patients. In every one of the four CD4+ subsets, TCRB CDR3s were moderately but significantly shorter in Type 1 diabetes patients. Overrepresentation of cells with high TCR expression could result from cDNA sequencing. It was not settled here whether HLA type affects TCRB rearrangement.

CD45RO/CCR7/CD25/CD127/CD95/CD27 separated CD4+ naive, central memory, regulatory and stem cell-like memory cells by sorting. Sequenced material consisted of expressed TCRB transcripts (all of the isolated RNA was reverse transcribed). The repertoire was sequenced with immunoSEQ multiplex PCR; TCRdb's copy has only in-frame clones and lacks some. Among over 650,000 clones listed, over 12% were seen once. Germline values: CDR1 DFQATT, CDR2 SNEGSKA (reference sequence). The CDR3 has 11 amino acids. V lost 4 bases to trimming and J lost 4 bases; unmatched junction nucleotides: 0. The chain links TRBV20-1 to TRBJ2-5, with 7 bases that match TRBD1. The TCR was taken from a man between 18 and 29 years old with type 1 diabetes. The sequenced sample was naive CD4+ T cells from blood. The CDR3 nucleotides are TGCAGTGCTAACAGGGGAGAGACCCAGTACTTC. As protein: CSANRGETQYF.